Listed below are T cell receptor beta chains from one sample, sequenced in a study of T-cell memory formation after mild COVID-19. TCRdb reprocessed the 5' RACE reads with MiXCR, giving one entry per CDR3 protein. The table has some 320,000 distinct CDR3 sequences, over 11% seen once. The sequenced sample was PBMCs or a T cell subset sorted from them (not recorded which). These receptors all come from a man aged 18 to 30 who had mild COVID-19 (a few samples of this study predate the infection). Cell type and time point are not known. Both conserved end residues are part of each CDR3. D genes are given only for firm matches. A row's size may be missing; if present it is once, few, many or a size class.

d_gene,v_gene,abundance,j_gene,CDR3aa,CDR3nt
NA,TRBV11-2,few,TRBJ2-5,CASSWADQETQYF,TGTGCCAGCAGCTGGGCAGACCAAGAGACCCAGTACTTC
NA,TRBV4-1,few,TRBJ2-1,CASSLAGAENDQFF,TGCGCCAGCAGCCTGGCGGGGGCGGAGAATGATCAGTTCTTC
NA,TRBV7-9,few,TRBJ2-1,CASSQVMFLHEQFF,TGTGCCAGCAGCCAAGTGATGTTTTTGCATGAGCAGTTCTTC
TRBD2,TRBV6-5,NA,TRBJ2-3,CATQPLAGGTDTQYF,TGTGCCACCCAACCTCTCGCGGGGGGAACAGATACGCAGTATTTT
NA,TRBV5-1,few,TRBJ2-3,CASSLWVGWPDTQYF,TGCGCCAGCAGCCTGTGGGTGGGGTGGCCAGATACGCAGTATTTT
TRBD2,TRBV6-2/TRBV6-3,NA,TRBJ2-5,CASTDGLGETQYF,TGTGCCAGCACCGACGGACTAGGAGAGACCCAGTACTTC
NA,TRBV30,few,TRBJ1-1,CALGLYTEAFF,TGTGCCTTAGGACTTTACACTGAAGCTTTCTTT
TRBD2,TRBV6-5,NA,TRBJ2-1,CASSSGLEYYNEQFF,TGTGCCAGCAGTTCGGGACTAGAATACTACAATGAGCAGTTCTTC
NA,TRBV5-5,once,TRBJ1-2,CASSLAGGYYGYTF,TGTGCCAGCAGCTTGGCCGGGGGATACTATGGCTACACCTTC
NA,TRBV7-9,few,TRBJ1-2,CASSLALDRYGYTF,TGTGCCAGCAGCTTAGCGCTTGATCGTTATGGCTACACCTTC
NA,TRBV6-2/TRBV6-3,many,TRBJ2-1,CASSYRAYNEQFF,TGTGCCAGCAGTTACAGGGCCTACAATGAGCAGTTCTTC
NA,TRBV29-1,NA,TRBJ2-1,CSVVLPGGPYNEQFF,TGCAGCGTTGTTCTTCCCGGGGGGCCGTACAATGAGCAGTTCTTC
NA,TRBV12-3/TRBV12-4,NA,TRBJ1-5,CASSLNRDRQPQHF,TGTGCCAGCAGTCTTAACAGGGACCGTCAGCCCCAGCATTTT
NA,TRBV5-4,few,TRBJ1-2,CASRFLGEGYGYTF,TGTGCCAGCAGATTTTTGGGAGAGGGCTATGGCTACACCTTC
NA,TRBV5-6,few,TRBJ2-1,CASSLASVQFF,TGTGCCAGCAGCTTGGCTAGCGTGCAGTTCTTC
NA,TRBV5-1,many,TRBJ2-3,CASSLADSPSTDTQYF,TGCGCCAGCAGCTTGGCCGACAGTCCCAGCACAGATACGCAGTATTTT
TRBD1,TRBV20-1,NA,TRBJ2-1,CSAGGQGYNEQFF,TGCAGTGCCGGCGGACAGGGATACAATGAGCAGTTCTTC
TRBD1,TRBV7-2,NA,TRBJ2-7,CASSVGDRAEQYF,TGTGCCAGCAGCGTGGGGGACAGGGCCGAGCAGTACTTC
NA,TRBV5-1,NA,TRBJ1-2,CASSLDGSFTGYTF,TGCGCCAGCAGCTTGGACGGGTCCTTTACTGGCTACACCTTC
NA,TRBV7-3,many,TRBJ2-3,CASSLSYDHRTDTQYF,TGTGCCAGCAGCTTATCCTACGACCACCGCACAGATACGCAGTATTTT
NA,TRBV4-3,few,TRBJ1-5,CASSQDASNQPQHF,TGCGCCAGCAGCCAAGACGCAAGCAATCAGCCCCAGCATTTT
TRBD2,TRBV20-1,few,TRBJ2-3,CSAVGVAGMGRTDTQYF,TGCAGTGCCGTCGGGGTAGCGGGGATGGGGCGCACAGATACGCAGTATTTT
NA,TRBV6-2/TRBV6-3,NA,TRBJ2-2,CASSYGTRGTGELFF,TGTGCCAGCAGTTACGGGACTCGGGGCACCGGGGAGCTGTTTTTT
NA,TRBV7-2,NA,TRBJ2-2,CASSLWEDGELFF,TGTGCCAGCAGCTTATGGGAAGACGGGGAGCTGTTTTTT
NA,TRBV29-1,many,TRBJ2-7,CSVEWGVPYEQYF,TGCAGCGTTGAATGGGGGGTCCCCTACGAGCAGTACTTC
NA,TRBV27,NA,TRBJ1-5,CASGSTVGRPQHF,TGTGCCAGCGGGTCAACAGTAGGGCGGCCCCAGCATTTT
TRBD1,TRBV5-1,many,TRBJ2-3,CASSLGQGETDTQYF,TGCGCCAGCAGCTTGGGACAGGGTGAGACAGATACGCAGTATTTT
NA,TRBV28,NA,TRBJ1-1,CASSSAGGVGTEAFF,TGTGCCAGCAGCTCAGCGGGTGGCGTGGGCACTGAAGCTTTCTTT
NA,TRBV4-1,NA,TRBJ2-1,CASSQEWGDNEQFF,TGCGCCAGCAGCCAAGAGTGGGGCGACAATGAGCAGTTCTTC
NA,TRBV12-3/TRBV12-4,once,TRBJ2-5,CASSPSGGPETQYF,TGTGCCAGCAGCCCATCCGGGGGTCCAGAGACCCAGTACTTC
TRBD2,TRBV29-1,NA,TRBJ2-1,CSGKAGLARDEQFF,TGCAGCGGGAAGGCGGGACTAGCGCGCGATGAGCAGTTCTTC
NA,TRBV6-5,NA,TRBJ2-7,CASSYRGDTSYEQYF,TGTGCCAGCAGTTACAGGGGGGACACTTCCTACGAGCAGTACTTC
TRBD2,TRBV12-3/TRBV12-4,few,TRBJ2-3,CASTRERGGWDTQYF,TGTGCCAGCACCCGGGAGCGGGGGGGTTGGGATACGCAGTATTTT
NA,TRBV10-3,few,TRBJ1-2,CAISDSRGLRYGYTF,TGTGCCATCAGTGATTCTCGGGGGTTGAGGTATGGCTACACCTTC
NA,TRBV9,NA,TRBJ1-1,CASSVGAVNTEAFF,TGTGCCAGCAGCGTAGGGGCCGTGAACACTGAAGCTTTCTTT
TRBD1,TRBV28,NA,TRBJ2-3,CASSPVGTGATDTQYF,TGTGCCAGCAGCCCTGTGGGGACAGGGGCCACAGATACGCAGTATTTT
NA,TRBV18,few,TRBJ1-6,CASSPRSDSEHSPLHF,TGTGCCAGCTCACCACGATCGGACTCCGAACATTCACCCCTCCACTTT
NA,TRBV20-1,NA,TRBJ2-6,CSAAGGSSGANVLTF,TGCAGTGCCGCCGGGGGAAGCTCTGGGGCCAACGTCCTGACTTTC
TRBD1,TRBV12-3/TRBV12-4,few,TRBJ1-6,CASSPRTGGNSPLHF,TGTGCCAGCAGTCCGAGGACAGGGGGGAATTCACCCCTCCACTTT